These 22 T cell receptor beta chains share one sample of origin, sequenced in a study of a mutant IDH1 vaccine in newly diagnosed glioma. Here immunoSEQ multiplex PCR was the method, and the copy in TCRdb shows in-frame clones only, minus some. Of some 60,000 clones in the sample, 75% to 95% were seen once. Noted time point: baseline, week 1 (first vaccination visit). Treatment denoted: pre-vaccination baseline after standard-of-care therapy. The specimen comprised PBMCs, sampled from a glioma patient treated with radiotherapy, temozolomide or both. These receptors originate from a man aged 50 to 60 with glioma.

The CDR3 here is CASSLNRDQPQHF. The CDR3 nucleotides are TGTGCCAGCAGCCTCAACCGGGATCAGCCCCAGCATTTT. This chain links TRBV2 with TRBJ1-5; D unresolved. Germline V lookup: CDR1 SNHLY, CDR2 FYNNEI. The CDR3 has 13 amino acids. V shed 6 bases and J shed 5 bases, with 11 bases lying between them.

The V and J genes are TRBV5-4 and TRBJ2-7; 9 bases line up with TRBD1. CDR1 and CDR2 from the germline V gene are SGHNT and YYREEE (reference sequence). Trimming cost V 3 bases and J 3 bases; bases outside gene matches: 4. The CDR3 runs 14 residues. The CDR3 DNA reads as TGTGCCAGCAGCTCCGGGACAGGGTTCTACGAGCAGTACTTC. It encodes CASSSGTGFYEQYF.

This clone was counted once. The chain uses TRBV7-2 and TRBJ1-3; 7 bases line up with TRBD1. CDR3 length equals 16 residues. The V segment lost 3 bases and the J segment 4 bases; nucleotides outside the gene matches: 9. CDR1 SGHTA and CDR2 FQGNSA come from the germline V gene. The CDR3 here is CASSFSLWDRGNTIYF. As DNA, the CDR3 is TGTGCCAGCAGCTTTTCCTTATGGGACAGAGGAAACACCATATATTTT.

J is TRBJ2-1 and V is TRBV29-1, with 7 nucleotides matching TRBD1. V was clipped by 1 base and J by 5 bases; unmatched bases: 8. The CDR3 length is 15 residues. Germline V gene data show CDR1 as SQVTM and CDR2 as ANQGSEA. This CDR3 reads CSVEVRGQLNNEQFF. Here the CDR3 DNA reads TGCAGCGTTGAAGTCCGGGGACAGCTCAACAATGAGCAGTTCTTC.

J is TRBJ2-1 and V is TRBV4-2; D is possibly TRBD2 (5 bases). Germline CDR1 LGHNA, CDR2 YNFKEQ. Trimming took off 1 base at V and 7 bases at J, with 5 bases between the two ends. The CDR3 loop spans 12 amino acids. CDR3: CASSQGTNEQFF. The CDR3 DNA is TGTGCCAGCAGCCAAGGGACTAATGAGCAGTTCTTC.

V usage is TRBV6-6 and J usage is TRBJ1-1; unclear D gene. Trimming removed 2 bases from V and 1 base from J, with 11 bases in between. Germline-derived CDR1 and CDR2 are MNHNY and SVGAGI (reference sequence). The CDR3 covers 15 residues. The CDR3 region has the DNA TGTGCCAGCAGTTACACTAGCCCCAGGAACACTGAAGCTTTCTTT. Its translation: CASSYTSPRNTEAFF.

This clone was picked up a small number of times. The chain links TRBV15 to TRBJ1-5; D is unclear. CDR1 and CDR2 (germline): LNHNV, YYDKDF (reference sequence). V was cut by 0 bases and J by 7 bases, with 10 bases left in between. The CDR3 contains 14 residues. The CDR3 spells CATSRDRASQPQHF. The CDR3, as DNA: TGTGCCACCAGCAGAGATAGGGCTAGCCAGCCCCAGCATTTT.

There are a few counts of this clone. CDR3 sequence: CASSFTGAAPYEQYF. The CDR3 bases are TGTGCCAGCAGTTTCACAGGGGCCGCTCCCTACGAGCAGTACTTC. The J gene is TRBJ2-7, the V gene TRBV6-5, with TRBD1 matching over 7 bases. This CDR3 region has 15 residues. Germline V gene lookup returns CDR1 MNHEY and CDR2 SVGAGI. V was clipped by 4 bases and J by 2 bases; unmatched bases: 8.

The chain uses TRBV28 and TRBJ1-1, with D possibly being TRBD1 (5 bases). The CDR3 consists of 13 residues. V lost 7 bases to trimming and J lost 5 bases, with 14 bases between them. Looked up from germline, CDR1 is MDHEN and CDR2 is SYDVKM. CDR3 in DNA: TGTGCCAGCAAAGGGGACCGAAGAACTGAAGCTTTCTTT. Its translation: CASKGDRRTEAFF. The full variable domain, in which reference TRBV28 and TRBJ1-1 provide the parts outside the CDR3, is DVKVTQSSRYLVKRTGEKVFLECVQDMDHENMFWYRQDPGLGLRLIYFSYDVKMKEKGDIPEGYSVSREKKERFSLILESASTNQTSMYLCASKGDRRTEAFFGQGTRLTVV.

This chain uses TRBV6-1 with TRBJ2-5, with 7 bases identical to TRBD1. The CDR3 totals 14 residues. Trimming at V came to 8 bases and at J to 2 bases, leaving 8 bases not matched to a gene. The V gene's germline CDR1 is MNHNS and CDR2 SASEGT. CDR3 residues: CASRRWDSQETQYF. CDR3 DNA sequence: TGTGCCAGCCGCCGCTGGGACAGTCAAGAGACCCAGTACTTC.

Here the CDR3 reads CASSLGGLISGNTIYF. The CDR3 bases are TGTGCCAGCTCCCTTGGGGGTTTAATCTCTGGAAACACCATATATTTT. J is TRBJ1-3 and V is TRBV11-2; D is possibly TRBD1 (5 bases). There are 16 residues in the CDR3. Trimming stripped 8 bases from V and 0 bases from J, with 17 bases between. Germline values: CDR1 SGHAT, CDR2 FQNNGV. Looking up the rest from reference TRBV11-2 and TRBJ1-3 gives the full variable domain: EAGVAQSPRYKIIEKRQSVAFWCNPISGHATLYWYQQILGQGPKLLIQFQNNGVVDDSQLPKDRFSAERLKGVDSTLKIQPAKLEDSAVYLCASSLGGLISGNTIYFGEGSWLTVV.

J is TRBJ2-5 and V is TRBV7-9; 10 nucleotides match TRBD2. CDR3 length: 15 amino acids. The V and J ends lost 4 bases and 5 bases, in that order; junction bases with no gene match: 7. Germline lookup yields CDR1 SEHNR and CDR2 FQNEAQ (reference sequence). CDR3 sequence (DNA): TGTGCCAGCAGCTCCGCCCTAGCGGGAGTGGAGACCCAGTACTTC. Translated: CASSSALAGVETQYF.

The chain has TRBV20-1 and TRBJ1-1; no clear D gene. CDR3 length equals 11 residues. Germline CDR1 reads DFQATT; CDR2 reads SNEGSKA (reference sequence). Trimming removed 1 base from V and 4 bases from J, with 4 bases in between. CDR3 sequence (DNA): TGCAGTGCTAGAGGGTCCACTGAAGCTTTCTTT. The encoded protein is CSARGSTEAFF.

V is TRBV5-4 and J is TRBJ1-2; TRBD1 might be the D (6 bases). This CDR3 is built from 14 residues. CDR1 SGHNT and CDR2 YYREEE come from the germline V gene (reference sequence). The ends were cut back, 0 bases at V and 5 bases at J, with 11 bases in the middle. The CDR3 nucleotides are TGTGCCAGCAGCTTGGTCGGCAGGGGTTATGGCTACACCTTC. Its protein is CASSLVGRGYGYTF.

This chain connects TRBV25-1 to TRBJ2-5; D perhaps matches TRBD2 (7 bases). The germline CDR1 and CDR2 sequences are MGHDK and SYGVNS. V was cut by 4 bases and J by 2 bases, with 23 bases left in between. The length of the CDR3 is 18 residues. The CDR3 protein is CASSAYRWGGRSQETQYF. The DNA of the CDR3 is TGTGCCAGCAGTGCCTACCGGTGGGGGGGGCGATCTCAAGAGACCCAGTACTTC.

CDR3 loop: CATSRQKSGNTIYF. The DNA for the CDR3 is TGTGCCACCAGCAGGCAGAAGTCTGGAAACACCATATATTTT. The gene calls are TRBV15 and TRBJ1-3; no definite D call. Germline loops: CDR1 LNHNV, CDR2 YYDKDF (reference sequence). The V gene lost 3 bases and the J gene lost 1 base, with 7 bases spanning the gap. This CDR3 region has 14 residues.

V and J are TRBV28 and TRBJ1-1; 8 nucleotides align to TRBD1. J gave up 11 bases and V 2 bases, and 4 bases lay outside the gene matches. Per the germline V gene, CDR1 is MDHEN and CDR2 is SYDVKM. This CDR3 is built from 12 residues. The CDR3 reads CASSLDRGSAFF. CDR3 sequence (DNA): TGTGCCAGCAGTTTAGACAGGGGTTCGGCTTTCTTT. The complete variable domain, with remaining parts taken from reference TRBV28 and TRBJ1-1, reads DVKVTQSSRYLVKRTGEKVFLECVQDMDHENMFWYRQDPGLGLRLIYFSYDVKMKEKGDIPEGYSVSREKKERFSLILESASTNQTSMYLCASSLDRGSAFFGQGTRLTVV.

The chain is built from TRBV6-1 and TRBJ2-2; D might be TRBD1 (5 bases). CDR1 is MNHNS, CDR2 SASEGT, per germline. The CDR3 length is 14 residues. The V end was cut by 7 bases, the J end by 6 bases, with 15 bases between. The CDR3 loop reads CASTQGAGSGELFF. CDR3 nucleotides: TGTGCCAGCACCCAAGGGGCAGGGTCCGGGGAGCTGTTTTTT.

This chain uses TRBV5-1 with TRBJ1-4; a weak D match, TRBD1 (5 bases). This CDR3 is 15 amino acids long. Germline V gives CDR1 SGHRS, CDR2 YFSETQ. V shed 3 bases and J shed 7 bases, with 16 bases lying between them. The CDR3: CASSSTTVGSEKLFF. The CDR3 nucleotides read TGCGCCAGCAGCTCGACGACAGTGGGGAGTGAAAAACTGTTTTTT.

The chain employs TRBV30 and TRBJ2-5; 7 nucleotides align to TRBD2. The better agreement between TRBJ2-7 and the DNA end casts doubt on the J call. This CDR3 is built from 16 residues. Germline V gene data show CDR1 as GTSNPN and CDR2 as SVGIG (reference sequence). CDR3 sequence: CAWSGDQRGLPYEQYF. The CDR3 bases are TGTGCCTGGAGCGGGGATCAGCGGGGCCTTCCCTACGAGCAGTACTTC.

The V and J genes are TRBV5-8 and TRBJ2-3; the match to TRBD2 covers 10 bases. There are 19 residues in the CDR3. Germline-derived CDR1 and CDR2 are SGHTS and YDEGEE. V lost 5 bases and J lost 2; bases outside the gene matches: 17. The CDR3 DNA reads as TGTGCCAGCAGTCCTAGAGGGGCCCTAGCGGGGGCCCCCACAGATACGCAGTATTTT. Encoded protein: CASSPRGALAGAPTDTQYF.

In the case of this clone: A read error may produce the germline difference seen at one junction end. The chain recombines TRBV7-7 with TRBJ2-5; 15 bases map to TRBD2. Germline V lookup: CDR1 SSHAT, CDR2 FNYEAQ (reference sequence). The CDR3 consists of 16 residues. The CDR3 DNA follows: TGTGCTAGCAGCGCCGGGACTAGCGGGAGGAAAGAGACCCAGTACTTC. This sequence encodes CASSAGTSGRKETQYF.